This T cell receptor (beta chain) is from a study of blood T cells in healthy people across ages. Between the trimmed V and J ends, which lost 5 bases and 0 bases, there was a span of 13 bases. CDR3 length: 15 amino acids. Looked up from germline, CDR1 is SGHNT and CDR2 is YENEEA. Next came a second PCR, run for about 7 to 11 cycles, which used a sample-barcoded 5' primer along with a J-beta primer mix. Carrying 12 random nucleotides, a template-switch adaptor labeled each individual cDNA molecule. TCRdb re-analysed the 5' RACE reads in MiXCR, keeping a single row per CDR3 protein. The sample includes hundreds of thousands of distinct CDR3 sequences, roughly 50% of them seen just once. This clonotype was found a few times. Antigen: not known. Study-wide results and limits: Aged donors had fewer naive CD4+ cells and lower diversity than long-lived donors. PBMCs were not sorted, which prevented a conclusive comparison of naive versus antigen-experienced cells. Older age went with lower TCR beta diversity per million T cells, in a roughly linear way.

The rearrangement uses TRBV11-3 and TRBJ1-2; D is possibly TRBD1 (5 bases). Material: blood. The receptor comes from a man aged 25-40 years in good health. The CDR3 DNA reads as TGTGCCAGCAGCCCCCGGGGCAGAGCTAACTATGGCTACACCTTC. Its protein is CASSPRGRANYGYTF.